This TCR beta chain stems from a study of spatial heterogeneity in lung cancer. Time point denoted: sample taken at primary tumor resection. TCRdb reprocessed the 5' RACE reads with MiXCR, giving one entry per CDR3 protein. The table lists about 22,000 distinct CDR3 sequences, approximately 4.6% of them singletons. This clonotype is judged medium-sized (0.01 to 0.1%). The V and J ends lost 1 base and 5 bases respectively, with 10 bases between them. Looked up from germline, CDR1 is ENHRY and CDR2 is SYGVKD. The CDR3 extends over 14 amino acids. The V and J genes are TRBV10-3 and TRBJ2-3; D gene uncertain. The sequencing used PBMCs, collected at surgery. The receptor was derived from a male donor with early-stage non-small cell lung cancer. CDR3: CAISEFAAGDTQYF. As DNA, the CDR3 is TGTGCCATCAGTGAGTTCGCAGCTGGAGATACGCAGTATTTT.